A single sample is the source of the 24 T cell receptor beta chains below, sequenced in a study of T-cell memory formation after mild COVID-19. MiXCR, run by TCRdb on the 5' RACE reads, gives a single entry per CDR3 protein. The sample records roughly 300,000 distinct CDR3 sequences, roughly 8.2% being singletons. Sequencing was done on a sample of PBMCs or a T cell subset sorted from them (not recorded which). The origin of the receptors is a man between 18 and 35 years old who had mild COVID-19 (a few samples of this study predate the infection). Cell type and time point are not known.

This clonotype was counted between two and nine times. The chain uses TRBV9 and TRBJ2-2; the D gene is possibly TRBD1 (8 bases). CDR1 and CDR2 from the germline V gene are SGDLS and YYNGEE. This CDR3 region has 15 residues. Trimming stripped 0 bases from V and 5 bases from J, with 11 bases between. CDR3 bases: TGTGCCAGCAGCGTAGACAGGGGGGGGACCGGGGAGCTGTTTTTT. Translating gives CASSVDRGGTGELFF.

This clonotype was seen a handful of times. The chain uses TRBV13 and TRBJ2-7; 12 bases are a match to TRBD2. The CDR3 runs to 15 residues. Germline V gene sequence: CDR1 PRHDT, CDR2 FYEKMQ (reference sequence). The V segment lost 3 bases and the J segment 2 bases; nucleotides outside the gene matches: 2. DNA of the CDR3: TGTGCCAGCAGCTTCCGGACTAGCGGGGCCTACGAGCAGTACTTC. This sequence encodes CASSFRTSGAYEQYF.

At least ten counts were recorded for this clonotype. The chain employs TRBV3-1 and TRBJ2-4, with TRBD2 matching over 7 bases. This CDR3 has 16 amino acids. V was clipped by 5 bases and J by 7 bases; unmatched bases: 14. CDR1 LGHDT and CDR2 YNNKEL come from the germline V gene (reference sequence). CDR3 in DNA: TGTGCCAGCAGCGGTCGGGACCGCGGGGGATGGAACATTCAGTACTTC. This encodes CASSGRDRGGWNIQYF.

For the CDR3, the DNA is TGCGCCAGCAGGGGACCTGGACAGGGGGACACCGGGGAGCTGTTTTTT. It encodes CASRGPGQGDTGELFF. This chain joins TRBV5-1 and TRBJ2-2; 10 nucleotides match TRBD1. The CDR3 is 16 residues long. Germline CDR1 reads SGHRS; CDR2 reads YFSETQ. The ends lost 5 bases at V and 3 bases at J; junction bases unmatched: 7.

In the case of this clonotype: The CDR3 does not close with the conserved phenylalanine or tryptophan, likely indicating a read error. The chain employs TRBV3-1 and TRBJ2-5; possibly TRBD2 for D (6 bases). Trimming pared 8 bases from V and 5 bases from J, leaving 15 bases between. Per germline, CDR1 LGHDT and CDR2 YNNKEL (reference sequence). This CDR3 contains 13 residues. The CDR3 reads CASARDSEETQYL. The CDR3 DNA follows: TGTGCCAGCGCCCGGGACTCGGAGGAGACCCAGTACTTA.

A few counts support this clonotype. The chain is built from TRBV6-2 or TRBV6-3 and TRBJ1-5; D is unclear. CDR3 length: 15 residues. V lost 4 bases, J lost 6 bases, and 16 bases lay in between. Per the germline V gene, CDR1 is MNHEY and CDR2 is SVGEGT. CDR3 sequence reads: CASSSSGPGGQPQHF. The CDR3 DNA reads as TGTGCCAGCAGTTCCAGCGGGCCAGGTGGTCAGCCCCAGCATTTT.

The rearrangement uses TRBV2 and TRBJ1-3; TRBD1 is a possible D gene (6 bases). V shed 6 bases and J shed 3 bases, with 15 bases lying between them. CDR1 and CDR2 (germline): SNHLY, FYNNEI. The CDR3 length is 15 residues. CDR3: CASSLRGAGGNTIYF. In DNA form, the CDR3 reads TGTGCCAGCAGCCTGCGGGGGGCGGGTGGAAACACCATATATTTT.

There are many counts of this clonotype. The chain uses TRBV20-1 and TRBJ2-3; tentative D call: TRBD1 (6 bases). V was cut by 6 bases and J by 4 bases, with 17 bases left in between. Germline assignment: CDR1 DFQATT and CDR2 SNEGSKA (reference sequence). The CDR3 sequence is 14 residues long. CDR3 sequence: CSANTGLWADTQYF. The CDR3 DNA reads as TGCAGTGCGAACACAGGGTTGTGGGCAGATACGCAGTATTTT.

This clonotype was seen a handful of times. This chain uses TRBV5-4 with TRBJ2-5, with TRBD2 matching over 9 bases. Germline V lookup: CDR1 SGHNT, CDR2 YYREEE (reference sequence). CDR3 size: 16 residues. V trimming: 4 bases; J trimming: 3 bases; junction bases outside the gene matches: 10. The CDR3 DNA follows: TGTGCCAGCAGCCCGGGAGCTAGCGGGGTTAAAGAGACCCAGTACTTC. The encoded protein is CASSPGASGVKETQYF.

DNA of the CDR3: TGCGCCAGCAGCTTGTCAGGGGGCCTCAGCACAGATACGCAGTATTTT. It encodes CASSLSGGLSTDTQYF. This rearrangement joins TRBV5-1 to TRBJ2-3; 8 bases fit TRBD1. The CDR3 length is 16 residues. CDR1 is SGHRS, CDR2 YFSETQ, per germline. V trimming: 1 base; J trimming: 0 bases; junction bases outside the gene matches: 4.

At least ten counts were recorded for this clonotype. The CDR3 nucleotides read TGTGCCAGCAGCACCGATAGCTGGGAGGGTGAGACCCAGTACTTC. Translation gives CASSTDSWEGETQYF. The rearrangement joins TRBV7-8 to TRBJ2-5; 7 positions match TRBD2. CDR1 and CDR2 (germline): SGHVS, FQNEAQ. The J segment lost 5 bases and the V segment lost 5 bases, leaving 11 bases of the junction unmatched. This CDR3 has 15 amino acids.

This clonotype was seen only a few times. The chain links TRBV19 to TRBJ1-2; 10 nucleotides match TRBD1. The CDR3 spans 14 residues. Germline V CDR1 and CDR2: LNHDA, SQIVND (reference sequence). With V trimmed by 9 bases and J by 4 bases, 8 bases remained unmatched. In DNA form, the CDR3 reads TGTGCCAGAAGACAGGGGGCCAGGAGCTATGGCTACACCTTC. Residues: CARRQGARSYGYTF.

There are a few counts of this clonotype. The CDR3 coding sequence is TGTGCCAGCAGTTTTACCAGGGGTGAAAAACTGTTTTTT. The encoded protein is CASSFTRGEKLFF. The V gene is TRBV12-3 or TRBV12-4, the J gene TRBJ1-4, with D possibly matching TRBD1 (6 bases). V lost 3 bases to trimming and J lost 7 bases, with 9 bases between them. The CDR3 sequence is 13 residues long.

This clonotype has just a few counts. In DNA, the CDR3 is TGCAGTGCTAGGGACAGGCGGTCCTACGAGCAGTACGTC. Translated: CSARDRRSYEQYV. The chain joins TRBV20-1 to TRBJ2-7, with 7 bases lining up with TRBD1. With V trimmed by 3 bases and J by 1 base, 3 bases remained unmatched. This CDR3 contains 13 residues. CDR1 is DFQATT, CDR2 SNEGSKA, per germline (reference sequence).

On this clonotype: The junction does not match germline at one end; this may be a read error. The V call is TRBV7-8, the J call TRBJ2-6; D gene uncertain. The CDR3 extends over 16 amino acids. Germline V lookup: CDR1 SGHVS, CDR2 FQNEAQ. DNA for the CDR3: TGTGCCAGCAGCTTTGGACGGTTCTCTGTGGCCAACGTCCTGACTTTC. It codes for CASSFGRFSVANVLTF.

This clonotype was observed at least ten times. This chain connects TRBV9 to TRBJ2-5, with D perhaps being TRBD1 or TRBD2 (6 bases each). Germline CDR1 reads SGDLS; CDR2 reads YYNGEE. This CDR3 contains 14 residues. V was cut by 0 bases and J by 6 bases, with 12 bases left in between. The CDR3 here is CASSVEGGWQTQYF. The DNA of the CDR3 is TGTGCCAGCAGCGTAGAGGGGGGCTGGCAGACCCAGTACTTC. The variable domain in full, with the rest retrieved from reference TRBV9 and TRBJ2-5, is DSGVTQTPKHLITATGQRVTLRCSPRSGDLSVYWYQQSLDQGLQFLIQYYNGEERAKGNILERFSAQQFPDLHSELNLSSLELGDSALYFCASSVEGGWQTQYFGPGTRLLVL.

As concerns this clonotype: Possible read error: a much larger clone is one base away. This chain links TRBV6-6 with TRBJ2-1, with D uncertain. Trimming took 8 bases from V and 7 from J, leaving 6 bases between them. Germline assignment: CDR1 MNHNY and CDR2 SVGAGI (reference sequence). There are 10 residues in the CDR3. The CDR3 DNA sequence: TGTGCCAGCGACGGGAATGAGCAGTTCTTC. Translation gives CASDGNEQFF.

The chain couples TRBV6-2 or TRBV6-3 to TRBJ1-2, with a weak D call TRBD1 (5 bases). The CDR3 is 16 amino acids. Trimming left V 5 bases short and J 1 base short, with 17 bases between. CDR1 MNHEY and CDR2 SVGEGT come from the germline V gene. In nucleotides, the CDR3 is TGTGCCAGCAGTCCCCACCACGGGGGGGATAACTATGGCTACACCTTC. Translating gives CASSPHHGGDNYGYTF.

This chain connects TRBV5-6 to TRBJ1-2, with 7 positions matching TRBD1. The trim removed 2 bases at V and 0 bases at J, leaving 4 bases unmatched. Germline CDR1 is SGHDT and CDR2 is YYEEEE. The CDR3 covers 15 residues. CDR3 bases: TGTGCCAGCAGCTTAGGGGACAGAACTAACTATGGCTACACCTTC. Translated, it gives CASSLGDRTNYGYTF.

This clonotype has more than one count but fewer than ten. The chain joins TRBV6-4 to TRBJ1-2, with D unresolved. This CDR3 has 12 amino acids. Germline loops: CDR1 MRHNA, CDR2 SNTAGT. V lost 2 bases to trimming and J lost 8 bases, with 9 bases between them. Here the CDR3 reads CASSDQRWGYTF. The CDR3 nucleotides read TGTGCCAGCAGTGACCAGCGGTGGGGCTACACCTTC.

Ten or more counts support this clonotype. The V and J genes are TRBV5-1 and TRBJ1-4, with D possibly being TRBD1 (5 bases). Germline values: CDR1 SGHRS, CDR2 YFSETQ. With 5 bases removed from V and 4 bases from J, the gap between germline ends came to 15 bases. This CDR3 spans 15 amino acids. CDR3 nucleotides: TGCGCCAGCAGGCCCATCGGGACGATTAATGAAAAACTGTTTTTT. As protein: CASRPIGTINEKLFF.

The V gene is TRBV20-1, the J gene TRBJ2-3; 7 bases line up with TRBD2. CDR1 and CDR2 (germline): DFQATT, SNEGSKA (reference sequence). V trimming: 6 bases; J trimming: 3 bases; junction bases outside the gene matches: 6. This CDR3 has 13 amino acids. As DNA, the CDR3 is TGCAGTGCCGAGCGGGGAGCTACAGATACGCAGTATTTT. It codes for CSAERGATDTQYF.

The chain joins TRBV28 to TRBJ1-2, with a possible D match to TRBD1 (6 bases). Germline CDR1 is MDHEN and CDR2 is SYDVKM. CDR3 length: 14 residues. Trimming cost V 6 bases and J 7 bases, with 18 bases left between them. CDR3 nucleotide sequence: TGTGCCAGCAGGTATAAGGATCTCAGGGGTGGCTACACCTTC. Translating gives CASRYKDLRGGYTF.

In this sample, this clonotype turned up a few times. The chain is built from TRBV10-3 and TRBJ2-1; 9 bases are a match to TRBD1. Germline assignment: CDR1 ENHRY and CDR2 SYGVKD. This CDR3 has 15 amino acids. The ends lost 2 bases at V and 5 bases at J; junction bases unmatched: 4. CDR3 in DNA: TGTGCCATCAGTGAGGGACAGGGGCCCAACAATGAGCAGTTCTTC. Translating it yields CAISEGQGPNNEQFF.